This T cell receptor beta chain was captured in a study of blood T cell repertoires in COVID-19. This CDR3 is 14 amino acids long. V lost 6 bases and J lost 7; bases outside the gene matches: 9. From germline, CDR1 is MDHEN and CDR2 SYDVKM. Profiling relied on immunoSEQ multiplex PCR, and the TCRdb table lists in-frame clones only, not all of them. The table has roughly 39,000 clones, 70% to 90% seen once. The sequence derives from a man aged 50 to 59 in a cohort sampled during active COVID-19. The sequencing input was peripheral blood. The chain uses TRBV28 and TRBJ1-2; 9 positions agree with TRBD1. The CDR3 sequence is CASSRPGQGLGYTF. The CDR3 DNA sequence: TGTGCCAGCAGCCGTCCGGGACAGGGACTTGGCTACACCTTC.